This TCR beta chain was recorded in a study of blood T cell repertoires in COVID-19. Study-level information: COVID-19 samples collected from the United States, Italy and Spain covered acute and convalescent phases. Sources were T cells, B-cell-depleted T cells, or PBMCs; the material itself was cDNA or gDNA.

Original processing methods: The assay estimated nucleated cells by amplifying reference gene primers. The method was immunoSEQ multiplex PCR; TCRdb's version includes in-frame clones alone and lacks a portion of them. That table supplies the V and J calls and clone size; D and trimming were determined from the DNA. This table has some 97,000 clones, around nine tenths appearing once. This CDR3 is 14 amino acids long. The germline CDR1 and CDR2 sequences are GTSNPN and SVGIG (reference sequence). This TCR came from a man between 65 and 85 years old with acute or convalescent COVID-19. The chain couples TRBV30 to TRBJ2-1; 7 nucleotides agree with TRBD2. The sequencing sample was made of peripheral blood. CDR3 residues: CAIWDYQTYNEQFF. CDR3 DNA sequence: TGTGCAATTTGGGACTACCAAACCTACAATGAGCAGTTCTTC. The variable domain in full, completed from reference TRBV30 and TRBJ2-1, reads SQTIHQWPATLVQPVGSPLSLECTVEGTSNPNLYWYRQAAGRGLQLLFYSVGIGQISSEVPQNLSASRPQDRQFILSSKKLLLSDSGFYLCAIWDYQTYNEQFFGPGTRLTVL.